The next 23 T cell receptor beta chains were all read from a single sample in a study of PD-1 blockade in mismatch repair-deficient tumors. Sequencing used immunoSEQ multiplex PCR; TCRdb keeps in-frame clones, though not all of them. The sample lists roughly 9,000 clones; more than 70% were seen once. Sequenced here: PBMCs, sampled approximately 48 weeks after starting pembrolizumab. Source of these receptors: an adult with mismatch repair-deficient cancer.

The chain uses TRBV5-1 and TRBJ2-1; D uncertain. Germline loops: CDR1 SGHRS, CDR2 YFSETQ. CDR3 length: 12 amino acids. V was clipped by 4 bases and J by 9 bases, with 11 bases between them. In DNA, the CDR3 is TGCGCCAGCAGCCTGATTAGCCCTGAGCAGTTCTTC. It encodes CASSLISPEQFF.

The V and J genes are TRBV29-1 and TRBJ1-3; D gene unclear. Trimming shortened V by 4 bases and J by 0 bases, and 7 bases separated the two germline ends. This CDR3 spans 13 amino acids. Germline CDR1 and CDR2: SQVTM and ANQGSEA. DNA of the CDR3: TGCAGCGTTGTAGCGGTCTCTGGAAACACCATATATTTT. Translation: CSVVAVSGNTIYF.

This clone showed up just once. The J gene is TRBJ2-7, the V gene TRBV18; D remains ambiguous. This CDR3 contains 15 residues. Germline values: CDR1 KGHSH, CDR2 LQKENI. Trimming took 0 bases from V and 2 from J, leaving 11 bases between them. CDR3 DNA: TGTGCCAGCTCACCACCCGTGCTTTCGGCCTACGAGCAGTACTTC. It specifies CASSPPVLSAYEQYF.

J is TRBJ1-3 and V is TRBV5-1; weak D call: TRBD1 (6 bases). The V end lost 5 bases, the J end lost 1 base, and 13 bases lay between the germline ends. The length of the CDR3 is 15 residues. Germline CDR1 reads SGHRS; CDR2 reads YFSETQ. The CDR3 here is CASRTTGQSGNTIYF. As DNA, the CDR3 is TGCGCCAGCAGAACCACAGGGCAGTCTGGAAACACCATATATTTT.

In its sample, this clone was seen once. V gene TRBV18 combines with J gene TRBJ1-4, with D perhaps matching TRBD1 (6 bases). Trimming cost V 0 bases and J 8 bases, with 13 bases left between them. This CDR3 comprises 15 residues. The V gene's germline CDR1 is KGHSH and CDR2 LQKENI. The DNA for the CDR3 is TGTGCCAGCTCACCACCGGCAGGGGAACACGAAAAACTGTTTTTT. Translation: CASSPPAGEHEKLFF.

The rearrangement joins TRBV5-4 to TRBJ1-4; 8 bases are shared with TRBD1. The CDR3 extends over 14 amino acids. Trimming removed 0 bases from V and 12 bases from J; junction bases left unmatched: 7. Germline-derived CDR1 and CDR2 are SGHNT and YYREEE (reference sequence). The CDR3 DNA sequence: TGTGCCAGCAGCTTGGCAGGCAGGGGGCGGGAACTGTTTTTT. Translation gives CASSLAGRGRELFF.

The CDR3 spells CASSLTSGRYTGELFF. DNA of the CDR3: TGTGCCAGCAGCTTAACTAGCGGGAGGTACACCGGGGAGCTGTTTTTT. The chain uses TRBV7-3 and TRBJ2-2; 10 bases are shared with TRBD2. V lost 0 bases and J lost 3; bases outside the gene matches: 1. Per germline, CDR1 SGHTA and CDR2 FQGTGA. CDR3 length equals 16 residues.

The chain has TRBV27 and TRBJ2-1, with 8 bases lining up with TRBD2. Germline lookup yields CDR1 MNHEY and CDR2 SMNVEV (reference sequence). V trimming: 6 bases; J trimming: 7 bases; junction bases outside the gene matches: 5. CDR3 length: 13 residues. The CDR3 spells CASSPGGVNEQFF. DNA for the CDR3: TGTGCCAGCAGCCCCGGGGGGGTAAATGAGCAGTTCTTC.

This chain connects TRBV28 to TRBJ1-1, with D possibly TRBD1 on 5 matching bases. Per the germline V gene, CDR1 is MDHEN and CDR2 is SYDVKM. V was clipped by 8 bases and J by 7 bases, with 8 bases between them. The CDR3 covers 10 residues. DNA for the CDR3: TGTGCCAGCGCCACAGGTGAAGCTTTCTTT. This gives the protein CASATGEAFF.

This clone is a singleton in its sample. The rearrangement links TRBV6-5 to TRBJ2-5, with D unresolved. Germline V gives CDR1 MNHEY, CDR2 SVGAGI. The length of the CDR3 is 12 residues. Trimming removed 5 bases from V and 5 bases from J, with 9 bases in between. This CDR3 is CASSPFGETQYF. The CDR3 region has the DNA TGTGCCAGCAGTCCTTTCGGGGAGACCCAGTACTTC.

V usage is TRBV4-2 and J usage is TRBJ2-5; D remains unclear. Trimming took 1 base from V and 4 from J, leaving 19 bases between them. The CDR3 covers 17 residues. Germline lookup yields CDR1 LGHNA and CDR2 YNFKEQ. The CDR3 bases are TGTGCCAGCAGCCAAGTCTCCGGTGCGGCCGGGTTAGAGACCCAGTACTTC. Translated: CASSQVSGAAGLETQYF.

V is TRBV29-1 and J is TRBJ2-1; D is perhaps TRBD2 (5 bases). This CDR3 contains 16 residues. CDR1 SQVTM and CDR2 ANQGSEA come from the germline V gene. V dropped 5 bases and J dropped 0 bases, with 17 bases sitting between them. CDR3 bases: TGCAGCGTTCGAACGCTCCAGGAGGCCTCCTACAATGAGCAGTTCTTC. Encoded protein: CSVRTLQEASYNEQFF.

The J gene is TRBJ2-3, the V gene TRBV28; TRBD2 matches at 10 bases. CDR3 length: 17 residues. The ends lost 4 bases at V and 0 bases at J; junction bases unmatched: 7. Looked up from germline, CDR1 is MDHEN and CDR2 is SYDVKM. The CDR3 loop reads CASSSSGRGLSTDTQYF. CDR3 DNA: TGTGCCAGCAGTTCGAGCGGGAGGGGACTTAGCACAGATACGCAGTATTTT.

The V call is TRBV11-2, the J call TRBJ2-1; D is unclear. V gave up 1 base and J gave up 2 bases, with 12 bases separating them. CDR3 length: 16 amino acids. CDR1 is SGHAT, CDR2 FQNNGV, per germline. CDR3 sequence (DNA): TGTGCCAGCAGCTTAGCTGCACTACGAACCTACAATGAGCAGTTCTTC. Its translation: CASSLAALRTYNEQFF.

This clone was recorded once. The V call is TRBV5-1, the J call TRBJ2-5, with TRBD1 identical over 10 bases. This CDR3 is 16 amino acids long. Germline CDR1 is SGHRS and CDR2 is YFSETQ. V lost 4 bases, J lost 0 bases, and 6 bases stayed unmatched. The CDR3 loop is CASSAGTGANQETQYF. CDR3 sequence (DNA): TGCGCCAGCAGCGCGGGGACAGGGGCGAACCAAGAGACCCAGTACTTC.

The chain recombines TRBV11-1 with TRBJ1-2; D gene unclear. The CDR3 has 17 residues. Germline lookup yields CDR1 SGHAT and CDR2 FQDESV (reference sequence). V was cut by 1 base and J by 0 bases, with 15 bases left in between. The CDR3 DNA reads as TGTGCCAGCAGCTTAGGTTCACGGATACTACCTAACTATGGCTACACCTTC. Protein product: CASSLGSRILPNYGYTF.

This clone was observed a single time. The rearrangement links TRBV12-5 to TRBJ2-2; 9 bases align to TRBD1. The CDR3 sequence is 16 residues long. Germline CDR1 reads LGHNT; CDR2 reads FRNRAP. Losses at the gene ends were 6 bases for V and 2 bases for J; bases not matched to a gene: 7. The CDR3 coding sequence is TGTGCTAGTGGGACTAGGACAGGGGATAACACCGGGGAGCTGTTTTTT. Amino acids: CASGTRTGDNTGELFF.

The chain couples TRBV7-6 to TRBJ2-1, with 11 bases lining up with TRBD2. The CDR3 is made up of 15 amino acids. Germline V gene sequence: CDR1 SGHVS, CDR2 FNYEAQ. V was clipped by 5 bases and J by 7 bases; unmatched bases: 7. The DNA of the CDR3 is TGTGCCAGCAGCCGAGGACTAGCGGGCGTTAATGAGCAGTTCTTC. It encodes CASSRGLAGVNEQFF.

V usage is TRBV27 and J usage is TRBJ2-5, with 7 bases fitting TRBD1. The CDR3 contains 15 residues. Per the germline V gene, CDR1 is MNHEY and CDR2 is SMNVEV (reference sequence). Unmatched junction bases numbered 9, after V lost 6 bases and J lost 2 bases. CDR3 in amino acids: CASSRGTVPQETQYF. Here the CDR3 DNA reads TGTGCCAGCAGCCGAGGGACAGTACCACAAGAGACCCAGTACTTC.

The CDR3, as DNA: TGTGCCAGCAGTTTTTCCCCAGGGGAAGGTTCGGGCAATCAGCCCCAGCATTTT. Its translation: CASSFSPGEGSGNQPQHF. The V and J genes are TRBV28 and TRBJ1-5; D may be TRBD1 (6 bases). This CDR3 comprises 18 residues. Germline lookup yields CDR1 MDHEN and CDR2 SYDVKM. V lost 3 bases and J lost 2, with 20 bases in between.

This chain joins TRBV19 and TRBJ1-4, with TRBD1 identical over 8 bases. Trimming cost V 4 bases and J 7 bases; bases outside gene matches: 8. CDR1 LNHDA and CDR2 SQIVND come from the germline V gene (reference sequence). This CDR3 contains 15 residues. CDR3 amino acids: CASSNQGAQVEKLFF. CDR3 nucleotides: TGTGCCAGTAGTAATCAGGGGGCGCAGGTTGAAAAACTGTTTTTT.

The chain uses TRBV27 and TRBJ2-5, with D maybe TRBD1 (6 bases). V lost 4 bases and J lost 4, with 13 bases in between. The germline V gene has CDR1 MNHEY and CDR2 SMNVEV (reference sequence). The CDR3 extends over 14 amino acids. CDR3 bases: TGTGCCAGCAGTTCTAACAGGGTTGGAGAGACCCAGTACTTC. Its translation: CASSSNRVGETQYF.

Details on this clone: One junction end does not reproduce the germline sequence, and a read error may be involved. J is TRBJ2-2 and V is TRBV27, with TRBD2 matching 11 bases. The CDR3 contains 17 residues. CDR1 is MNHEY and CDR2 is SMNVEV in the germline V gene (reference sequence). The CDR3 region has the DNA TGTGCCAGCAGTTTTCTAGCGGGAGGAGGGTCCACCGGGGAGCTGCTTTTT. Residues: CASSFLAGGGSTGELLF.